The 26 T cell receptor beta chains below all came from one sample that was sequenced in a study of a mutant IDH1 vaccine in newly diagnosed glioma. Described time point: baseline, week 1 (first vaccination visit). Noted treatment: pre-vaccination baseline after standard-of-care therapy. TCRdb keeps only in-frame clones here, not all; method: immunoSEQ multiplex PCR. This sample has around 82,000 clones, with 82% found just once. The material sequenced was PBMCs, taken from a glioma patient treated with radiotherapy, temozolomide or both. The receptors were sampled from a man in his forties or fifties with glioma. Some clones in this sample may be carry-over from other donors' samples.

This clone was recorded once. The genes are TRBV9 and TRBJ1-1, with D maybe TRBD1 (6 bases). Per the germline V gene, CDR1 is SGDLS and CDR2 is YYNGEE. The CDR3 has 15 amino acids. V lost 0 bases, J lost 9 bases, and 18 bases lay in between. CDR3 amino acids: CASSVEIQGIGQAFF. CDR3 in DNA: TGTGCCAGCAGCGTAGAGATACAGGGAATCGGCCAAGCTTTCTTT. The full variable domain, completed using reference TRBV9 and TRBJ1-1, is DSGVTQTPKHLITATGQRVTLRCSPRSGDLSVYWYQQSLDQGLQFLIQYYNGEERAKGNILERFSAQQFPDLHSELNLSSLELGDSALYFCASSVEIQGIGQAFFGQGTRLTVV.

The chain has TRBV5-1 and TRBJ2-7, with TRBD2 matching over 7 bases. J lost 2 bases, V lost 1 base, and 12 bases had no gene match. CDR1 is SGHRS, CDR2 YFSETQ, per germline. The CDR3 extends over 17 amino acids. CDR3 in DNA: TGCGCCAGCAGCTTGTTTATCCGGGGGAGCGGGACCTACGAGCAGTACTTC. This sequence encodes CASSLFIRGSGTYEQYF.

The CDR3: CASSFSRGRADTQYF. In DNA, the CDR3 is TGTGCCAGCAGCTTTAGCAGGGGGCGTGCAGATACGCAGTATTTT. The chain has TRBV7-9 and TRBJ2-3, with 8 bases that match TRBD1. Germline V gene data show CDR1 as SEHNR and CDR2 as FQNEAQ (reference sequence). The ends lost 3 bases at V and 4 bases at J; junction bases unmatched: 6. The CDR3 length is 15 residues.

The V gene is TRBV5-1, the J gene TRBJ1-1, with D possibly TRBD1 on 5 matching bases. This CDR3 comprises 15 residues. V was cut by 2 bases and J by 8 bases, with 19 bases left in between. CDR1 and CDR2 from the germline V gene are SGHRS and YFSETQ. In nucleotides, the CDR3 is TGCGCCAGCAGCTTAGGGACGAACCAAAAAGTGGAAGCTTTCTTT. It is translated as CASSLGTNQKVEAFF.

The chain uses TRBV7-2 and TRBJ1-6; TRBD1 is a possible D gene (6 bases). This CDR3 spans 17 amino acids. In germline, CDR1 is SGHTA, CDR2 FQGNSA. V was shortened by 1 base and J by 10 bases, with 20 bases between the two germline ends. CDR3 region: CASSLVGMGADRSPLHF. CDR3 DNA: TGTGCCAGCAGCTTAGTCGGAATGGGGGCAGATCGCTCACCCCTCCACTTT.

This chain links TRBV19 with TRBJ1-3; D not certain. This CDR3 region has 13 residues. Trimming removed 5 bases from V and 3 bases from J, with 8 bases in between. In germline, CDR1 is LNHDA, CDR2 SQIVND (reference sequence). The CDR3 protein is CASSGYSGNTIYF. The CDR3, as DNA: TGTGCCAGTAGTGGATACAGTGGAAACACCATATATTTT.

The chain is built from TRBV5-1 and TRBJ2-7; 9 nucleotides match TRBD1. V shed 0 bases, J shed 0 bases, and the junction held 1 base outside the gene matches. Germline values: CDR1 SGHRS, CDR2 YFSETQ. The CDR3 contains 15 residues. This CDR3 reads CASSLATGGSYEQYF. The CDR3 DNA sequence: TGCGCCAGCAGCTTGGCGACAGGGGGCTCCTACGAGCAGTACTTC. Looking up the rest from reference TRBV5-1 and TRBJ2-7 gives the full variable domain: KAGVTQTPRYLIKTRGQQVTLSCSPISGHRSVSWYQQTPGQGLQFLFEYFSETQRNKGNFPGRFSGRQFSNSRSEMNVSTLELGDSALYLCASSLATGGSYEQYFGPGTRLTVT.

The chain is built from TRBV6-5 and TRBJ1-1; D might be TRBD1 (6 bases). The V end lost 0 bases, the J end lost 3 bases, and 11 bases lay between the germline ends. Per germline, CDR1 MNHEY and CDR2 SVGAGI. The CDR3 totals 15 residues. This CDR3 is CASSYSYRAHTEAFF. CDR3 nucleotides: TGTGCCAGCAGTTACTCATACAGGGCACACACTGAAGCTTTCTTT.

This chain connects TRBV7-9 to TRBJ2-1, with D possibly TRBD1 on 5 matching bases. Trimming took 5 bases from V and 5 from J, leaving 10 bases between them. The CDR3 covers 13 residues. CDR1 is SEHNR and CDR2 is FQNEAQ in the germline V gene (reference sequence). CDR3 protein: CASSLQGNNEQFF. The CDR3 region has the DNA TGTGCCAGCAGCCTGCAGGGAAACAATGAGCAGTTCTTC.

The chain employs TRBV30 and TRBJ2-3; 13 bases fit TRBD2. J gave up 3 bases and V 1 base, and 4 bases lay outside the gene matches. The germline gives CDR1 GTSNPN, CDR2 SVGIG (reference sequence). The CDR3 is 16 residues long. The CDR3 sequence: CAWSAGTSGVTDTQYF. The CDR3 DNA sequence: TGTGCCTGGAGTGCCGGGACTAGCGGGGTTACAGATACGCAGTATTTT.

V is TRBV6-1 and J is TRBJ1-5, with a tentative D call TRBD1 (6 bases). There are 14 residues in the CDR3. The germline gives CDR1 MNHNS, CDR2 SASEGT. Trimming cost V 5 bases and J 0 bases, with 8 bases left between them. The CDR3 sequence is CASSLDSSNQPQHF. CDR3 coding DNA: TGTGCCAGCAGTTTGGACAGTAGCAATCAGCCCCAGCATTTT.

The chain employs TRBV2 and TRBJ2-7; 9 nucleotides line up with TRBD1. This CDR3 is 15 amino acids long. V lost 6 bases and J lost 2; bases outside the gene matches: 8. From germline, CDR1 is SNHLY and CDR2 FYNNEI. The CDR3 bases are TGTGCCAGCAGCTCGTGGACAGGGGCGACCTACGAGCAGTACTTC. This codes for CASSSWTGATYEQYF.

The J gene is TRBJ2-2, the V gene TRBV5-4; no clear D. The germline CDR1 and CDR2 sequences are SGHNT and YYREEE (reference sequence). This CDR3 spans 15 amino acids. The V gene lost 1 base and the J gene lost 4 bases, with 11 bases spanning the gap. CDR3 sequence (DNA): TGTGCCAGCAGCTTGAAATTGGGCCCCACCGGGGAGCTGTTTTTT. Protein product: CASSLKLGPTGELFF.

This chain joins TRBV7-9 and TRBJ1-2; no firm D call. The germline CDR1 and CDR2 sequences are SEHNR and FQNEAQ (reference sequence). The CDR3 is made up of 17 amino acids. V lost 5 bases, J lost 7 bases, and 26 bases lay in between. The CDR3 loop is CASSPTEGAAQVGGYTF. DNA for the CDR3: TGTGCCAGCAGCCCAACAGAGGGAGCAGCCCAGGTCGGTGGCTACACCTTC.

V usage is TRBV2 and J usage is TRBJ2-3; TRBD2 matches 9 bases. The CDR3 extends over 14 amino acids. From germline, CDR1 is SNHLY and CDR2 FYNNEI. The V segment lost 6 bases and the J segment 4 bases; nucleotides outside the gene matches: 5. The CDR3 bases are TGTGCCAGCAGCCGCGGGGGGGTCCCAGATACGCAGTATTTT. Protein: CASSRGGVPDTQYF.

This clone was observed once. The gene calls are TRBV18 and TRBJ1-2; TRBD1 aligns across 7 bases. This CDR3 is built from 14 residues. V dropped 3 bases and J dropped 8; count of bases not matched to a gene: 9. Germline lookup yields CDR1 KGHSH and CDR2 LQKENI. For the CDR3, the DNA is TGTGCCAGCTCACCCCCGGGACAGCCGTCCGGCTACACCTTC. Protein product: CASSPPGQPSGYTF.

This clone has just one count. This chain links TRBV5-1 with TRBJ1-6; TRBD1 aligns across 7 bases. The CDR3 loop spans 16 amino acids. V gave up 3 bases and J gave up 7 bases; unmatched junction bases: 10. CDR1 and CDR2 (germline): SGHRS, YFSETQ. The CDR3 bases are TGCGCCAGCAGCTCGCCGTCCGGGACAGAGAATTCACCCCTCCACTTT. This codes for CASSSPSGTENSPLHF.

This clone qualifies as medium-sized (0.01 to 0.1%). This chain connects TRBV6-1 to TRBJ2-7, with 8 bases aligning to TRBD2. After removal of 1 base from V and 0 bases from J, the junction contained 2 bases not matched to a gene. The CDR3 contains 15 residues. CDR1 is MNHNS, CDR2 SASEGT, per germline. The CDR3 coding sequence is TGTGCCAGCAGTGAAGATAGCGGGGCCTCCTACGAGCAGTACTTC. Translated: CASSEDSGASYEQYF.

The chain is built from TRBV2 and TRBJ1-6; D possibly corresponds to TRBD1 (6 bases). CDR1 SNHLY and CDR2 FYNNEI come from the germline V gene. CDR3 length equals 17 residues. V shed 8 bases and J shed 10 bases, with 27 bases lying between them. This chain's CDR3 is CASAITGYPVNRSPLHF. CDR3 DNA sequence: TGTGCCAGCGCTATTACAGGGTACCCGGTGAACAGGTCACCCCTCCACTTT.

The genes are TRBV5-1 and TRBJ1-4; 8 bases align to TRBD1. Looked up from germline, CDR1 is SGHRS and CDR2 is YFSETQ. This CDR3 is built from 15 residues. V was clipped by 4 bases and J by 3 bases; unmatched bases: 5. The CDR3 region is CASSLTGVANEKLFF. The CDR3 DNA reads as TGCGCCAGCAGCCTGACAGGGGTGGCTAATGAAAAACTGTTTTTT.

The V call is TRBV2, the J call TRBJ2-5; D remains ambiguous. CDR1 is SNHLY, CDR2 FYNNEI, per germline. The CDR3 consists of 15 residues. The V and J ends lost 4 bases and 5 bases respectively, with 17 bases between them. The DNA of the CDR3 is TGTGCCAGCAGTGTCCTGCCAACCCCCGGGGAGACCCAGTACTTC. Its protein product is CASSVLPTPGETQYF.

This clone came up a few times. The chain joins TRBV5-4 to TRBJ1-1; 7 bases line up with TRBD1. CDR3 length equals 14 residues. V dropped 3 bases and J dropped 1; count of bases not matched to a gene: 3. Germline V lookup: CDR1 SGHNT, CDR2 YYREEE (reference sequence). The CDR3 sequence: CASSSGTANTEAFF. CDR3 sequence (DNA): TGTGCCAGCAGCTCCGGGACAGCGAACACTGAAGCTTTCTTT.

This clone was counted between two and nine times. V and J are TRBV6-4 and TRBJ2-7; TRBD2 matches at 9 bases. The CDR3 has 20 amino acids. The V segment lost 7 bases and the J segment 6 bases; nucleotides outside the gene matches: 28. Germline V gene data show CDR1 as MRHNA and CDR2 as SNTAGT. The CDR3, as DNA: TGTGCCAGCACCCAACCCCCGGGCGGCGGAGGGAGCGGGGGGCCAGGCGAGCAGTACTTC. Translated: CASTQPPGGGGSGGPGEQYF.

CDR3 bases: TGCGCCAGCAGCTTGGACAGACAATATGGCTACACCTTC. Protein: CASSLDRQYGYTF. This chain uses TRBV10-1 with TRBJ1-2; the D gene is possibly TRBD1 (6 bases). The CDR3 length is 13 residues. The V and J ends lost 6 bases and 5 bases respectively, with 13 bases between them. Germline lookup yields CDR1 WNHNN and CDR2 SYGVQD (reference sequence).

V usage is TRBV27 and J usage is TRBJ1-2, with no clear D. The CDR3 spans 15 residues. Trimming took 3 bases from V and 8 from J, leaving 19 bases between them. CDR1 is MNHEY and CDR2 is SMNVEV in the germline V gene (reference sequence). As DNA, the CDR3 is TGTGCCAGCAGTTTTCTGGGGAGGACGGATAGCGGCTACACCTTC. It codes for CASSFLGRTDSGYTF.

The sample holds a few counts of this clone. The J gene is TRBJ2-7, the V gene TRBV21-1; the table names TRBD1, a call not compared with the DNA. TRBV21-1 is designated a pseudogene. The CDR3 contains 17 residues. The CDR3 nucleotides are TGTGCCAGCAGCAAAGAGGGAGGACAGGGTGTACCCTACGAGCAGTACTTC. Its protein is CASSKEGGQGVPYEQYF.